This T cell receptor beta chain was obtained from a study of CD4 T cells in relation to SARS-CoV-2 and coronaviruses. TCRdb's copy holds only in-frame clones and misses some; the assay was immunoSEQ multiplex PCR. The sample yields 15,000 to 20,000 clones, around 78% seen once. Before the COVID-19 pandemic, during about 2011-2019, CD4+ T cells were taken from unexposed donors. CD4+ T cells were isolated from the cells after 10 days of culture. As cell numbers allowed, unexposed-donor CD4+ T cells faced SARS-CoV-2 S/N and four cold-coronavirus spikes. In its sample, this clone was seen once. Its antigen is unknown. Germline V gene sequence: CDR1 LGHNT, CDR2 FRNRAP. The CDR3 has 17 residues. Trimming pared 0 bases from V and 4 bases from J, leaving 19 bases between.

Sequencing was done on a sample of CD4+ T cells from PBMCs, cultured in vitro. V and J are TRBV12-5 and TRBJ2-7, with TRBD1 as a possible D gene (6 bases). The clonotype comes from a human donor in good health. The CDR3 loop is CASGLVNSGTRGYEQYF. The CDR3 DNA is TGTGCTAGTGGTTTGGTAAATTCGGGCACCAGGGGATACGAGCAGTACTTC.